Below, 15 T cell receptor beta chains from the same sample are listed, as sequenced in a study of tumor-infiltrating lymphocytes in localized non-small cell lung cancer. This table comes from immunoSEQ multiplex PCR, and its TCRdb copy is limited to in-frame clones, with some not included. The profile shows some 8,100 clones, 79% of them singletons. The sample taken for sequencing was uninvolved lung tissue not adjacent to the tumor. Receptor source: a human donor with non-small cell lung cancer.

This chain links TRBV28 with TRBJ1-5; the D is unclear. Trimming left V 2 bases short and J 9 bases short, with 8 bases between. CDR3 length: 12 residues. Germline values: CDR1 MDHEN, CDR2 SYDVKM. The CDR3 spells CASSLLRGPQHF. CDR3 nucleotide sequence: TGTGCCAGCAGTTTACTTCGTGGGCCCCAGCATTTT.

This clone was seen just once. The chain carries TRBV10-2 and TRBJ1-6; 10 positions match TRBD1. The V gene end was trimmed by 6 bases and the J gene end by 2 bases; junction bases not matched to a gene: 10. The CDR3 runs 18 residues. Germline V gene data show CDR1 as WSHSY and CDR2 as SAAADI. DNA for the CDR3: TGCGCCAGCAGAGGGACAGGGGTTCAGGGCACCTATAATTCACCCCTCCACTTT. Translating it yields CASRGTGVQGTYNSPLHF.

The chain joins TRBV27 to TRBJ1-2; D gene uncertain. CDR3 length: 15 amino acids. Germline V gene data show CDR1 as MNHEY and CDR2 as SMNVEV (reference sequence). Trimming took 6 bases from V and 2 from J, leaving 16 bases between them. For the CDR3, the DNA is TGTGCCAGCAGCCCCATGAACCCAGGAAACTATGGCTACACCTTC. It yields the protein CASSPMNPGNYGYTF.

The V gene is TRBV10-3, the J gene TRBJ2-7; D might be TRBD2 (6 bases). Germline-derived CDR1 and CDR2 are ENHRY and SYGVKD. This CDR3 contains 17 residues. V was clipped by 5 bases and J by 0 bases, with 20 bases between them. The CDR3 region is CAISKKGAAGTSYEQYF. The CDR3 DNA reads as TGTGCCATCAGTAAAAAAGGGGCTGCGGGAACCTCCTACGAGCAGTACTTC.

The chain is built from TRBV10-3 and TRBJ2-7; no clear D gene. Germline V CDR1 and CDR2: ENHRY, SYGVKD. The CDR3 is made up of 13 amino acids. The ends were cut back, 6 bases at V and 6 bases at J, with 15 bases in the middle. The CDR3 bases are TGTGCCATCAGGGTCAGCCTCCTGGTCGAGCAGTACTTC. The encoded protein is CAIRVSLLVEQYF.

This clone was recorded a few times. This chain links TRBV6-1 with TRBJ2-7; 13 bases agree with TRBD2. V trimming: 1 base; J trimming: 5 bases; junction bases outside the gene matches: 5. Germline-derived CDR1 and CDR2 are MNHNS and SASEGT. The CDR3 has 16 amino acids. CDR3 bases: TGTGCCAGCAGTGAAGTATGGACTAGCGGGAGCCACGAGCAGTACTTC. Protein sequence: CASSEVWTSGSHEQYF.

The chain uses TRBV10-3 and TRBJ1-3; D unresolved. The CDR3 runs 12 residues. CDR1 and CDR2 (germline): ENHRY, SYGVKD. V dropped 5 bases and J dropped 4 bases, with 6 bases sitting between them. This CDR3 is CAISPQGNTIYF. The CDR3 coding sequence is TGTGCCATCAGTCCACAGGGAAACACCATATATTTT.

The chain couples TRBV2 to TRBJ2-7, with 9 positions matching TRBD1. V dropped 4 bases and J dropped 5; count of bases not matched to a gene: 6. The CDR3 is made up of 14 amino acids. Per the germline V gene, CDR1 is SNHLY and CDR2 is FYNNEI. CDR3 residues: CASSAPGQGNEQYF. The CDR3 coding sequence is TGTGCCAGCAGTGCCCCGGGACAGGGAAACGAGCAGTACTTC.

This clone was found a few times. The chain links TRBV27 to TRBJ1-1, with 8 bases matching TRBD1. From germline, CDR1 is MNHEY and CDR2 SMNVEV (reference sequence). Trimming at V came to 1 base and at J to 4 bases, leaving 11 bases not matched to a gene. CDR3 length equals 17 residues. This CDR3 is CASSLYGDRGRGTEAFF. CDR3 DNA: TGTGCCAGCAGTTTATATGGTGACAGGGGACGGGGCACTGAAGCTTTCTTT.

J is TRBJ2-5 and V is TRBV28; TRBD1 might be the D (6 bases). The CDR3 runs to 14 residues. V was shortened by 7 bases and J by 0 bases, with 12 bases between the two germline ends. CDR1 is MDHEN, CDR2 SYDVKM, per germline. CDR3 coding DNA: TGTGCCAGCACCCCAGGGGCGTACCAAGAGACCCAGTACTTC. Translated, it gives CASTPGAYQETQYF.

The gene calls are TRBV5-1 and TRBJ1-1, with D maybe TRBD1 (6 bases). The length of the CDR3 is 14 residues. CDR1 is SGHRS, CDR2 YFSETQ, per germline. V shed 1 base and J shed 0 bases, with 7 bases lying between them. The CDR3 protein is CASSLRQVNTEAFF. In DNA, the CDR3 is TGCGCCAGCAGCTTGCGACAGGTGAACACTGAAGCTTTCTTT.

The rearrangement joins TRBV5-3 to TRBJ2-3; TRBD2 matches at 11 bases. TRBV5-3 is identified as an open reading frame with a role that is uncertain. The CDR3 spans 16 residues. With V trimmed by 0 bases and J by 0 bases, 0 bases remained unmatched. The CDR3 reads CARSLGTSGSTDTQYF. DNA for the CDR3: TGTGCCAGAAGCTTGGGGACTAGCGGGAGCACAGATACGCAGTATTTT.

A few counts support this clone. The V gene is TRBV28, the J gene TRBJ1-5, with 8 bases aligning to TRBD1. V shed 4 bases, J shed 5 bases, and the junction held 4 bases outside the gene matches. Germline-derived CDR1 and CDR2 are MDHEN and SYDVKM. The CDR3 covers 14 residues. The CDR3 loop is CASSSGQGDQPQHF. Written as DNA, the CDR3 is TGTGCCAGCAGTTCTGGACAGGGAGATCAGCCCCAGCATTTT.

The chain combines TRBV4-2 with TRBJ2-7, with TRBD2 identical over 14 bases. The germline V gene has CDR1 LGHNA and CDR2 YNFKEQ. J was trimmed by 7 bases and V by 0 bases; bases with no gene match: 8. CDR3 size: 17 residues. CDR3 sequence: CASSQDQTSGRAWEQYF. The CDR3 bases are TGTGCCAGCAGCCAAGATCAGACTAGCGGGAGGGCTTGGGAGCAGTACTTC.

This clone was detected only a few times. This sequence joins TRBV9 and TRBJ1-2; no clear D. Trimming shortened V by 0 bases and J by 4 bases, and 10 bases separated the two germline ends. Germline V gene data show CDR1 as SGDLS and CDR2 as YYNGEE. This CDR3 is built from 14 residues. The CDR3 DNA sequence: TGTGCCAGCAGCGTAGGGGCAGCCCTCTATGGCTACACCTTC. Residues: CASSVGAALYGYTF.